Presented here are 10 T cell receptor beta chains from one specimen sequenced in a study of blood T cell repertoires in COVID-19. TCRdb's table, derived via immunoSEQ multiplex PCR, lists solely in-frame clones and lacks some. Of about 200,000 clones in the sample, approximately 94% were seen once. Specimen: peripheral blood. Source of these receptors: a man aged 30-40 years with COVID-19, enrolled during active disease.

This clone was seen a single time. V usage is TRBV7-2 and J usage is TRBJ1-1, with no clear D. The CDR3 loop spans 15 amino acids. Germline lookup yields CDR1 SGHTA and CDR2 FQGNSA. V gave up 1 base and J gave up 1 base, with 10 bases separating them. The CDR3 region is CASSLGPTQNTEAFF. The CDR3 DNA sequence: TGTGCCAGCAGCTTAGGGCCAACCCAGAACACTGAAGCTTTCTTT.

The CDR3, as DNA: TGCGCCAGCAGCTTGGACCCCTCGGGGTCCGAGCAGTACTTC. It codes for CASSLDPSGSEQYF. V usage is TRBV5-1 and J usage is TRBJ2-7; TRBD2 might be the D (5 bases). The germline gives CDR1 SGHRS, CDR2 YFSETQ. V was clipped by 0 bases and J by 6 bases, with 13 bases between them. The CDR3 loop spans 14 amino acids.

V is TRBV5-4 and J is TRBJ1-1; D might be TRBD1 (6 bases). This CDR3 is built from 15 residues. Germline assignment: CDR1 SGHNT and CDR2 YYREEE (reference sequence). V shed 2 bases and J shed 4 bases, with 15 bases lying between them. CDR3 loop: CASSLPTGTVTEAFF. In DNA form, the CDR3 reads TGTGCCAGCAGCTTACCGACAGGTACGGTCACTGAAGCTTTCTTT.

The chain couples TRBV30 to TRBJ1-4, with D tentatively TRBD1 (5 bases). Germline values: CDR1 GTSNPN, CDR2 SVGIG (reference sequence). The CDR3 covers 13 residues. Trimming removed 3 bases from V and 3 bases from J, with 8 bases in between. In DNA form, the CDR3 reads TGTGCCTGGAGGGGGGGTCCTAATGAAAAACTGTTTTTT. The encoded protein is CAWRGGPNEKLFF. The full variable domain, completed using reference TRBV30 and TRBJ1-4, is SQTIHQWPATLVQPVGSPLSLECTVEGTSNPNLYWYRQAAGRGLQLLFYSVGIGQISSEVPQNLSASRPQDRQFILSSKKLLLSDSGFYLCAWRGGPNEKLFFGSGTQLSVL.

This clone has more than one count but fewer than ten. The chain joins TRBV30 to TRBJ1-3; perhaps TRBD1 as D (5 bases). Germline lookup yields CDR1 GTSNPN and CDR2 SVGIG (reference sequence). CDR3 length: 17 amino acids. V was cut by 0 bases and J by 2 bases, with 17 bases left in between. Here the CDR3 DNA reads TGTGCCTGGAGTGTTAAGGGGAGGGCTTTCACTGGAAACACCATATATTTT. Its protein product is CAWSVKGRAFTGNTIYF.

The genes are TRBV5-1 and TRBJ1-5; the match to TRBD1 covers 9 bases. Germline CDR1 SGHRS, CDR2 YFSETQ. The CDR3 is 16 residues long. With V trimmed by 4 bases and J by 1 base, 6 bases remained unmatched. The CDR3 DNA reads as TGCGCCAGCAGCCTCGGGACAGGGTTAAGCAATCAGCCCCAGCATTTT. Translation: CASSLGTGLSNQPQHF.

The CDR3 DNA is TGTGCCAGCAGCGCAGGCAGGGGGAGCAATCAGCCCCAGCATTTT. Amino acids: CASSAGRGSNQPQHF. The chain recombines TRBV28 with TRBJ1-5; 7 bases fit TRBD1. Germline V CDR1 and CDR2: MDHEN, SYDVKM. The CDR3 extends over 15 amino acids. The V segment lost 6 bases and the J segment 1 base; nucleotides outside the gene matches: 6.

V usage is TRBV18 and J usage is TRBJ2-2, with D uncertain. Germline loops: CDR1 KGHSH, CDR2 LQKENI. The CDR3 contains 14 residues. The germline V and J ends were trimmed by 1 base and 0 bases, with 3 bases remaining between them. The DNA of the CDR3 is TGTGCCAGCTCACCACTCACGAACACCGGGGAGCTGTTTTTT. It translates to CASSPLTNTGELFF.

The rearrangement joins TRBV5-1 to TRBJ2-7; 8 nucleotides agree with TRBD1. The CDR3 runs to 15 residues. The ends lost 1 base at V and 2 bases at J; junction bases unmatched: 5. Germline CDR1 and CDR2: SGHRS and YFSETQ. CDR3 amino acids: CASSLNGQGPYEQYF. CDR3 nucleotide sequence: TGCGCCAGCAGCTTGAACGGACAGGGCCCCTACGAGCAGTACTTC.

The V and J genes are TRBV25-1 and TRBJ1-1; 7 positions agree with TRBD1. This CDR3 comprises 16 residues. Germline V CDR1 and CDR2: MGHDK, SYGVNS. The V segment lost 3 bases and the J segment 6 bases; nucleotides outside the gene matches: 13. The CDR3 protein is CASSDLRGGRRAEAFF. The CDR3 nucleotides are TGTGCCAGCAGTGATCTACGAGGGGGCAGACGAGCTGAAGCTTTCTTT.